Listed below are T cell receptor beta chains from one sample, sequenced in a study of Graves' ophthalmopathy and Graves' hyperthyroidism. TCRdb re-called the multiplex PCR reads through MiXCR, storing one row per CDR3 protein. The table lists about 480,000 distinct CDR3 sequences, 13% to 15% of them singletons, with approximately 9.8% in the top ten. The source material was blood. The receptor source for this set is a woman under 40 with Graves' ophthalmopathy. Each CDR3 is given with its conserved first and last residue. Each record gives: J gene, clone size, V gene, D gene, CDR3 protein, CDR3 DNA. D genes are given only for firm matches. Clone size is not always given. Where it is, it says once, few, many or a class for expanded clones.

TRBJ1-1	many	TRBV6-4	.	CASSAGGGGLTGLRVTEAFF	TGTGCCAGCAGTGCCGGGGGGGGAGGTTTGACAGGTTTAAGGGTCACTGAAGCTTTCTTT
TRBJ1-5	.	TRBV28	.	CASGQAPQHF	TGTGCCAGCGGTCAAGCGCCCCAGCATTTT
TRBJ1-5	many	TRBV12-3/TRBV12-4	.	CASSFGQGPVERPQHF	TGTGCCAGCAGTTTCGGGCAGGGCCCAGTCGAGCGGCCCCAGCATTTT
TRBJ1-1	many	TRBV2	TRBD1	CASSDVGQGRTEAFF	TGTGCCAGCAGTGACGTAGGACAGGGGAGAACTGAAGCTTTCTTT
TRBJ2-5	many	TRBV29-1	.	CSVEGWGYQETQYF	TGCAGCGTTGAGGGGTGGGGATACCAAGAGACCCAGTACTTC
TRBJ1-2	many	TRBV6-1	.	CASRDPATGNYGYTF	TGTGCCAGCAGGGATCCCGCCACAGGGAACTATGGCTACACCTTC
TRBJ2-7	many	TRBV3-1	.	CASSQGVGNYEQYF	TGTGCCAGCAGCCAAGGGGTGGGTAACTACGAGCAGTACTTC
TRBJ1-1	many	TRBV27	.	CASSSNPSRDGLTEAFF	TGTGCCAGCAGTTCGAACCCCTCCAGGGACGGTTTGACTGAAGCTTTCTTT
TRBJ2-5	many	TRBV12-3/TRBV12-4	TRBD2	CASSPSGGGETQYF	TGTGCCAGCAGCCCGAGCGGGGGGGGGGAGACCCAGTACTTC
TRBJ2-7	many	TRBV6-1	.	CASSERAGHSYEQYF	TGTGCCAGCAGTGAAAGAGCGGGACATAGCTACGAGCAGTACTTC
TRBJ1-1	many	TRBV6-1	.	CASSEMEMNTEAFF	TGTGCCAGCAGTGAAATGGAGATGAACACTGAAGCTTTCTTT
TRBJ1-5	.	TRBV18	.	CASSQGISQPQHF	TGTGCCAGCTCTCAAGGGATTTCACAGCCCCAGCATTTT
TRBJ1-2	many	TRBV5-1	.	CASSLEYGMFTF	TGCGCCAGCAGCTTGGAATACGGGATGTTCACCTTC
TRBJ2-7	many	TRBV15	.	CATSRGPDPSREQYF	TGTGCCACCAGCCGAGGACCTGACCCATCAAGGGAGCAGTACTTC
TRBJ1-2	many	TRBV15	TRBD1	CATSRVVGTGRYGYTF	TGTGCCACCAGCAGAGTGGTCGGGACAGGACGGTATGGCTACACCTTC
TRBJ2-2	many	TRBV29-1	TRBD1	CSVEETGTAFGELFF	TGCAGCGTTGAAGAGACCGGGACAGCGTTCGGGGAGCTGTTTTTT
TRBJ2-5	many	TRBV11-2	.	CASSLEQRRYF	TGTGCCAGCAGCTTAGAACAGCGTCGGTACTTC
TRBJ1-1	many	TRBV6-1	.	CASWGDLNTEAFF	TGTGCCAGCTGGGGGGACCTGAACACTGAAGCTTTCTTT
TRBJ2-7	many	TRBV9	TRBD2	CASSVDRWGGDEQYF	TGTGCCAGCAGCGTAGACCGGTGGGGAGGGGACGAGCAGTACTTC
TRBJ2-7	many	TRBV20-1	TRBD1	CSAEDRVSYEQYF	TGCAGTGCCGAAGACAGGGTGTCCTACGAGCAGTACTTC
TRBJ1-5	few	TRBV5-6	TRBD1	CASTRQNRGQPQHF	TGTGCCAGCACCCGACAGAACAGGGGTCAGCCCCAGCATTTT
TRBJ2-7	.	TRBV2	.	CASRAVQAEGSPDEQYF	TGTGCCAGCAGGGCCGTACAGGCAGAGGGTTCTCCCGACGAGCAGTACTTC
TRBJ1-6	many	TRBV15	.	CATSRDNGLSPLHF	TGTGCCACCAGCAGAGATAACGGTTTATCACCCCTCCACTTT
TRBJ1-2	.	TRBV28	.	CASSRGKSGYTF	TGTGCCAGCAGTCGGGGAAAGAGTGGCTACACCTTC
TRBJ2-2	many	TRBV7-3	TRBD2	CASTSGSGTGELFF	TGTGCCAGCACGAGCGGGAGTGGGACCGGGGAGCTGTTTTTT
TRBJ1-2	.	TRBV9	.	CASSVGGVPDYGYTF	TGTGCCAGCAGCGTAGGAGGGGTGCCAGACTATGGCTACACCTTC
TRBJ1-2	many	TRBV6-1	TRBD1	CASSEDRDIDGYTF	TGTGCCAGCAGTGAGGACAGGGATATTGATGGCTACACCTTC
TRBJ1-6	.	TRBV11-2	TRBD1	CASSLGPGRGRSPLHF	TGTGCCAGCAGCTTAGGTCCCGGCAGGGGGCGGTCACCCCTCCACTTT
TRBJ1-2	many	TRBV6-5	TRBD1	CASSYLDRGVNYGYTF	TGTGCCAGCAGTTATCTCGACAGGGGCGTTAACTATGGCTACACCTTC
TRBJ1-1	many	TRBV2	.	CASSADRANTEAFF	TGTGCCAGCAGTGCAGACAGAGCTAACACTGAAGCTTTCTTT
TRBJ1-5	.	TRBV6-1	.	CASKGFSQPQHF	TGTGCCAGCAAGGGGTTTAGTCAGCCCCAGCATTTT
TRBJ1-6	.	TRBV12-3/TRBV12-4	TRBD1	CASSLAGGLPLHF	TGTGCCAGCAGTTTGGCAGGGGGGCTTCCCCTCCACTTT
TRBJ2-7	once	TRBV6-5	TRBD1	CASSYDRGLYEQYF	TGTGCCAGCAGTTACGACAGGGGGCTTTACGAGCAGTACTTC
TRBJ1-1	many	TRBV5-1	.	CASSLETPNTEAFF	TGCGCCAGCAGCTTGGAGACACCTAACACTGAAGCTTTCTTT
TRBJ1-1	few	TRBV2	.	CASSEGQANTEAFF	TGTGCCAGTTCCGAGGGACAAGCGAACACTGAAGCTTTCTTT
TRBJ1-1	.	TRBV12-3/TRBV12-4	.	CASSLSQEAFF	TGTGCCAGCAGTTTATCTCAGGAAGCTTTCTTT
TRBJ2-7	many	TRBV6-5	.	CASSPAVSRGKEQYF	TGTGCCAGCAGTCCGGCAGTCAGCCGAGGGAAAGAGCAGTACTTC
TRBJ1-5	many	TRBV24-1	.	CATSDAGGNQPQHF	TGTGCCACCAGTGATGCAGGGGGCAATCAGCCCCAGCATTTT
TRBJ1-6	many	TRBV7-8	.	CASSLIEDSPLHF	TGTGCCAGCAGCTTAATAGAGGATTCACCCCTCCACTTT
TRBJ2-7	many	TRBV12-3/TRBV12-4	.	CASSLAQTILREQYF	TGTGCCAGCAGTTTAGCCCAGACTATCCTGAGGGAGCAGTACTTC
TRBJ2-7	.	TRBV27	.	CASSLTTASYEQYF	TGTGCCAGCAGTTTAACTACGGCCAGCTACGAGCAGTACTTC
TRBJ2-7	once	TRBV28	.	CASSGRTTLSYEQYF	TGTGCCAGCAGTGGCCGGACTACCTTATCCTACGAGCAGTACTTC
TRBJ1-3	.	TRBV11-3	TRBD1	CASSSRDSRGEAPGNTIYF	TGTGCCAGCAGCTCCCGGGACAGCCGGGGGGAAGCTCCTGGAAACACCATATATTTT